This T cell receptor beta chain was observed in a study of shared clonotypes between healthy human individuals. Clones were sequenced by immunoSEQ multiplex PCR, and TCRdb holds only the in-frame ones, with some missing. Among 1.5 million to 2.5 million clones, approximately 94% were seen once, and the ten largest hold under 1.5%. The germline V gene encodes CDR1 MNHEY and CDR2 SVGAGI. J gave up 7 bases and V 2 bases, and 6 bases lay outside the gene matches. This CDR3 is 14 amino acids long. Positive CCR7 selection of CD45RO-negative cells yielded the naive CD8 cells, and terminally differentiated effector memory CD45RA+ cells were excluded.

The chain is built from TRBV6-5 and TRBJ2-7, with TRBD1 identical over 9 bases. The sample was naive CD8+ T cells sorted from blood. This TCR was sampled from a man between 18 and 35 years old in good health. CDR3 in amino acids: CASSYRDRVGEQYF. In nucleotides, the CDR3 is TGTGCCAGCAGTTACCGGGACAGGGTTGGAGAGCAGTACTTC.